This record concerns one TCR beta chain sequence. Its antigen is not known. The data derive from a study of cytomegalovirus exposure and HLA in healthy donors. Across the whole study: As an earlier analysis found, around 170 million T cells yielded 117 million unique TCR beta sequences.

Findings and caveats of the study: Associated with cytomegalovirus, according to the listing, were fewer than 200 TCR beta chains. CMV serostatus was the only recorded immune exposure for donors. The authors reported that TCR beta sequences could predict HLA-A and HLA-B alleles. These predictions were accurate for most subjects in the first cohort.

Primers included in the PCR were 60 Vbeta and 13 Jbeta primers. Libraries were prepared by immunoSEQ multiplex PCR; TCRdb keeps only in-frame clonotypes and omits some of them. Of more than 100,000 clones listed, more than 75% were seen once; the top ten hold about 8.1%. V was shortened by 1 base and J by 0 bases, with 17 bases between the two germline ends. This CDR3 spans 18 amino acids. The germline V gene encodes CDR1 SGHRS and CDR2 YFSETQ. The sequencing input was PBMCs. This receptor was obtained from a woman in her forties or fifties in good health and CMV-seropositive. The J gene is TRBJ1-3, the V gene TRBV5-1; no definite D call. CDR3 DNA sequence: TGCGCCAGCAGCTTGAGAGGAGGGTTCGGTCTCTCTGGAAACACCATATATTTT. Its protein product is CASSLRGGFGLSGNTIYF.